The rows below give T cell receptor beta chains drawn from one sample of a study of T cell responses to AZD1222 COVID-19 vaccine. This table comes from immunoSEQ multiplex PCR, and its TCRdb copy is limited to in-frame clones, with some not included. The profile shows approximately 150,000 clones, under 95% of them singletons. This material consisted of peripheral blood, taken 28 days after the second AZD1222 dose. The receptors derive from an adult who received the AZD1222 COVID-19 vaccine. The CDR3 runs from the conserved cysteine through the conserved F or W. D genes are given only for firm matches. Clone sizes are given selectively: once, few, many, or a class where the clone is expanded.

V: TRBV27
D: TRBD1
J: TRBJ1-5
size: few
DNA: TGTGCCAGCAGCGCGGACAGGGCCCAAATTAGGTCCCAGCATTTT
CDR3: CASSADRAQIRSQHF

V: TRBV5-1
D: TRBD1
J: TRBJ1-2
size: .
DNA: TGCGCCAGCAGCTTTACCCGGGACAGGGGAAACTATGGCTACACCTTC
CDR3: CASSFTRDRGNYGYTF

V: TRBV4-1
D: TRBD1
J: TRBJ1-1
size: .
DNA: TGCGCCAGCAGCCAGGGACAGCTGAACACTGAAGCTTTCTTT
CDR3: CASSQGQLNTEAFF

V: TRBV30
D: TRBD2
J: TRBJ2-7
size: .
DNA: TGTGCCTGGAGTGTAGCACCGGGACTAGCGGGAGGGCGCGGACTACGAGAGCAGTACTTC
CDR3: CAWSVAPGLAGGRGLREQYF

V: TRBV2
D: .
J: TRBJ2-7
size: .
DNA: TGTGCCAGCAGTGAAGGCTTTGGCGGGACCCTAGAAGAGCAGTACTTC
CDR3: CASSEGFGGTLEEQYF

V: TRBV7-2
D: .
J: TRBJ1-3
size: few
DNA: TGTGCCAGCAGCTTAGGGGGGGGCTCTGGAAACACCATATATTTT
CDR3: CASSLGGGSGNTIYF

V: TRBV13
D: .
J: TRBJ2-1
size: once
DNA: TGTGCCAGCAGCTTAGAGACCCGACAGTACAATGAGCAGTTCTTC
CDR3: CASSLETRQYNEQFF

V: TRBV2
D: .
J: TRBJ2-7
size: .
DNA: TGTGCCAGCAGTGAACAGGGTAACGAGCAGTACTTC
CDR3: CASSEQGNEQYF

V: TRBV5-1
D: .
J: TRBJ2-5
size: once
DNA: TGCGCCAGCAGCTTTACGGGGTCTCCAGAGACCCAGTACTTC
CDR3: CASSFTGSPETQYF

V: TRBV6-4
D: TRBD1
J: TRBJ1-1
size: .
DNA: TGTGCCAGCAAAAGGACAGGGGCAAACACTGAAGCTTTCTTT
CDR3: CASKRTGANTEAFF

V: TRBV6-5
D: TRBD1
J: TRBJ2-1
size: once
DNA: TGTGCCAGCAGCTCGGACAGGGGGTACAATGAGCAGTTCTTC
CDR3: CASSSDRGYNEQFF

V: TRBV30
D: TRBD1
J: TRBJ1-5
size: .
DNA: TGTGCCTGGAGTCTCCGACAGGGAAGGGCGCCCCAGCATTTT
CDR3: CAWSLRQGRAPQHF

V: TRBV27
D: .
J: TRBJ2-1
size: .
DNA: TGTGCCAGCAGTTTCGGCGGGCGGGGTGAGCAGTTCTTC
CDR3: CASSFGGRGEQFF

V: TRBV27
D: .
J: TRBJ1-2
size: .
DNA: TGTGCCAGCAGGAGGGACGGGAGGAACTATGGCTACACCTTC
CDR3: CASRRDGRNYGYTF

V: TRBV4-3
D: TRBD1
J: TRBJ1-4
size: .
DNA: TGCGCCAGCAGCCACCGACCTCCGGGACAGGGTGATGAAAAACTGTTTTTT
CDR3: CASSHRPPGQGDEKLFF

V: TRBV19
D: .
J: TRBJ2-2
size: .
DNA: TGTGCCAGTAGTGACCCTTTGGGAAGGACCGGGGAGCTGTTTTTT
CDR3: CASSDPLGRTGELFF

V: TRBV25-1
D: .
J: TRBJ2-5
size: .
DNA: TGTGCCAGCACGAAAAGCTCAGAAGAGACCCAGTACTTC
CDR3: CASTKSSEETQYF

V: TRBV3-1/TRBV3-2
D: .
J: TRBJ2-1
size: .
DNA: TGTGCCAGCAGCCCATCATGGGGGAATGAGCAGTTCTTC
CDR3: CASSPSWGNEQFF

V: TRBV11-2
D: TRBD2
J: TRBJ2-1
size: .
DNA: TGTGCCAGCAGCTCTGCGGGAGGGCCGGCTGAGCAGTTCTTC
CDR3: CASSSAGGPAEQFF

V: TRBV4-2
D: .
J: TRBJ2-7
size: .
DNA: TGTGCCAGCAGCCAAGACATCGCAGGGGTCAGCTTCTACGAGCAGTACTTC
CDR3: CASSQDIAGVSFYEQYF

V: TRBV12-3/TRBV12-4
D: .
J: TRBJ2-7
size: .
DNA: TGTGCCAGCAGTAGGGTATCCTACGAGCAGTACTTC
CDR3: CASSRVSYEQYF

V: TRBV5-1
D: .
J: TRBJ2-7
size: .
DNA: TGCGCCAGCAGCCCAAAGGGGGAAGACGAGCAGTACTTC
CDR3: CASSPKGEDEQYF

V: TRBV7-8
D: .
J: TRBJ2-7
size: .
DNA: TGTGCCAGCAGCCGGTCCGGGACGGCCCTTGTGGAGCAGTACTTC
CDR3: CASSRSGTALVEQYF

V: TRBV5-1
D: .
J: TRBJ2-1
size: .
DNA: TGCGCCAGCCGAGGGACGGGTCGTTACAATGAGCAGTTCTTC
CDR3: CASRGTGRYNEQFF

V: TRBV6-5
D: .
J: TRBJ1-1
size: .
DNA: TGTGCCAGCAGCAAAGTTAGTTTTTACACTGAAGCTTTCTTT
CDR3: CASSKVSFYTEAFF

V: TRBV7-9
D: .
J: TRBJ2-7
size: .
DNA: TGTGCCAGCACCCTTACCGGGACCTACGAGCAGTACTTC
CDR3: CASTLTGTYEQYF

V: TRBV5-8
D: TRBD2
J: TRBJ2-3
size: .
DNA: TGTGCCAGCAGCTTGGGACTAGCGGTATCAGATACGCAGTATTTT
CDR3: CASSLGLAVSDTQYF

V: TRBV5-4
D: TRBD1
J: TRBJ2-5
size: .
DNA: TGTGCCAGCAGCTCCGACAGGGTTAGGAGGGAGACCCAGTACTTC
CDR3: CASSSDRVRRETQYF

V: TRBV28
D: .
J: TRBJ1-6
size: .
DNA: TGTGCCAGCAGTTTACTGGGGGCGAGTTCACCCCTCCACTTT
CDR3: CASSLLGASSPLHF

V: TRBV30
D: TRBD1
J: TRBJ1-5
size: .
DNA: TGTGCCTGGAGTGGGACAGGTAATCAGCCCCAGCATTTT
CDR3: CAWSGTGNQPQHF

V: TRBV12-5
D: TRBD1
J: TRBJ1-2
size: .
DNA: TGTGCTAGTGCCCGGGACAGTGTGGGGGGCTACACCTTC
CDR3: CASARDSVGGYTF

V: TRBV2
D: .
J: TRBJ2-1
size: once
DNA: TGTGCCAGCAGGCCCCAGTCCACCTGGGGTGAGCAGTTCTTC
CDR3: CASRPQSTWGEQFF

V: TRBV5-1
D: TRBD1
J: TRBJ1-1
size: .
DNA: TGCGCCAGCAGCCTAGGACAGGGGGTTACGAACACTGAAGCTTTCTTT
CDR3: CASSLGQGVTNTEAFF

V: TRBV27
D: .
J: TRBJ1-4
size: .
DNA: TGTGCCAGCAGTTTATCGCTCTCAGGGGAAAAACTGTTTTTT
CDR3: CASSLSLSGEKLFF

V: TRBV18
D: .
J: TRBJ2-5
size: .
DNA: TGTGCCAGCTCACCACGGGCGCAAGGGGCCCAAGAGACCCAGTACTTC
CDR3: CASSPRAQGAQETQYF

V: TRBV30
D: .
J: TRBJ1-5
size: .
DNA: TGTGCCTCGGACTACGGGACGGATAGCAATCAGCCCCAGCATTTT
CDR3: CASDYGTDSNQPQHF

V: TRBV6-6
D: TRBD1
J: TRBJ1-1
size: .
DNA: TGTGCCAGCAGTGGGACAGGGGGCGCGACTGAAGCTTTCTTT
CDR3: CASSGTGGATEAFF

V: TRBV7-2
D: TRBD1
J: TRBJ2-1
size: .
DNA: TGTGCCAGCAGACCTACAGGGGTTGTCTACAATGAGCAGTTCTTC
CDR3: CASRPTGVVYNEQFF

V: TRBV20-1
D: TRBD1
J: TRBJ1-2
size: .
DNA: TGCAGTACTACTGAGGGGGCGAGAGACTATGGCTACACCTTC
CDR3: CSTTEGARDYGYTF

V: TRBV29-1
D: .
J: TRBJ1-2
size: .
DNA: TGCAGCGTTGAGGGAGATGGCTACACCTTC
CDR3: CSVEGDGYTF

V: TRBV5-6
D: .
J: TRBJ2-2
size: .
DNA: TGTGCCAGCAGCTTTTCCGGGGAGCTGTTTTTT
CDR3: CASSFSGELFF

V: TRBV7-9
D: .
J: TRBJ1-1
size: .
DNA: TGTGCCAGCAGCCAACAGGGACCTGGGACTGAAGCTTTCTTT
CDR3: CASSQQGPGTEAFF

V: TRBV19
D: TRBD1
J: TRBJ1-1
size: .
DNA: TGTGCCAGTAGTGTTTGGACAGGGAACACTGAAGCTTTCTTT
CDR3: CASSVWTGNTEAFF

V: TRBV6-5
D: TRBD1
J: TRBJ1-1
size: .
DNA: TGTGCCAGCAGACTACAGGGGGCCCCTGAAGCTTTCTTT
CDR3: CASRLQGAPEAFF

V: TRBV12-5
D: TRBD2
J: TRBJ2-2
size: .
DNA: TGTGCTACCTTACGGGAGCGGGAGAGGGTCACCGGGGAGCTGTTTTTT
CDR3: CATLRERERVTGELFF

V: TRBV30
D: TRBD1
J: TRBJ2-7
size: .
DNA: TGTGCCTGGAATGCCGACAGGGTCAACTACGAGCAGTACTTC
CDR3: CAWNADRVNYEQYF